Listed here are 9 T cell receptor beta chains from one sample, sequenced in a study of blood T cell repertoires in COVID-19. Profiled with immunoSEQ multiplex PCR; TCRdb holds only in-frame clones, not every one. The sample carries about 200,000 clones, 80% to 90% recorded once. Specimen: PBMCs or T cells enriched from blood (not recorded which). Receptors were obtained from a woman between 18 and 30 years old who had recovered from COVID-19.

The chain carries TRBV24-1 and TRBJ2-1, with D possibly matching TRBD2 (6 bases). The CDR3 totals 17 residues. Germline-derived CDR1 and CDR2 are KGHDR and SFDVKD. The V end lost 3 bases, the J end lost 4 bases, and 18 bases lay between the germline ends. The CDR3 spells CATSDAPSTGVYNEQFF. The CDR3 nucleotides are TGTGCCACCAGTGATGCCCCAAGTACGGGGGTTTACAATGAGCAGTTCTTC.

V is TRBV19 and J is TRBJ1-2; no firm D call. CDR3 length: 14 residues. Germline assignment: CDR1 LNHDA and CDR2 SQIVND (reference sequence). Trimming removed 4 bases at V and 4 bases at J, with 13 bases between. The CDR3 DNA sequence: TGTGCCAGTAGTACGCTCGAGGGTAGCTATGGCTACACCTTC. This translates into CASSTLEGSYGYTF.

The rearrangement links TRBV5-5 to TRBJ1-4, with D maybe TRBD1 (6 bases). V was cut by 4 bases and J by 7 bases, with 17 bases left in between. The germline gives CDR1 SGHKS, CDR2 YYEKEE (reference sequence). The CDR3 loop spans 15 amino acids. The CDR3 bases are TGTGCCAGCAGCGTCCCCGGGGGGCAGGGTGAAAAACTGTTTTTT. This encodes CASSVPGGQGEKLFF.

This chain joins TRBV4-1 and TRBJ1-1; D not resolved. The CDR3 runs to 15 residues. The V and J ends lost 0 bases and 4 bases respectively, with 12 bases between them. Germline CDR1 is MGHRA and CDR2 is YSYEKL. The CDR3, as DNA: TGCGCCAGCAGCCAAGATTCTGGAGGGTTCACTGAAGCTTTCTTT. Encoded protein: CASSQDSGGFTEAFF.

This rearrangement joins TRBV15 to TRBJ2-3, with 8 nucleotides matching TRBD2. CDR3 length: 16 amino acids. Germline V gene lookup returns CDR1 LNHNV and CDR2 YYDKDF (reference sequence). Trimming removed 0 bases from V and 2 bases from J; junction bases left unmatched: 4. The CDR3 loop reads CATSRERGVITDTQYF. The CDR3 nucleotides read TGTGCCACCAGCAGAGAGCGGGGGGTGATCACAGATACGCAGTATTTT.

This clone was observed a handful of times. The same CDR3 also results from other DNA sequences found in this sample. The rearrangement links TRBV12-5 to TRBJ2-3, with 8 bases identical to TRBD1. The CDR3 runs 16 residues. The ends lost 1 base at V and 1 base at J; junction bases unmatched: 4. Germline CDR1 reads LGHNT; CDR2 reads FRNRAP. CDR3 residues: CASGLGDRGRTDTQYF. The CDR3 bases are TGTGCTAGTGGTTTGGGAGACAGGGGACGCACAGATACGCAGTATTTT.

V usage is TRBV5-6 and J usage is TRBJ1-6; D uncertain. Germline CDR1 is SGHDT and CDR2 is YYEEEE. V was shortened by 0 bases and J by 6 bases, with 4 bases between the two germline ends. The CDR3 consists of 13 residues. In nucleotides, the CDR3 is TGTGCCAGCAGCTTGGTCAGTAATTCACCCCTCCACTTT. As protein: CASSLVSNSPLHF. Combining the CDR3 with reference TRBV5-6 and TRBJ1-6 gives the whole variable domain DAGVTQSPTHLIKTRGQQVTLRCSPKSGHDTVSWYQQALGQGPQFIFQYYEEEERQRGNFPDRFSGHQFPNYSSELNVNALLLGDSALYLCASSLVSNSPLHFGNGTRLTVT.

The chain uses TRBV9 and TRBJ1-1; D ambiguous. The V end lost 3 bases, the J end lost 4 bases, and 13 bases lay between the germline ends. The CDR3 spans 14 residues. Germline V gene data show CDR1 as SGDLS and CDR2 as YYNGEE. This chain's CDR3 is CASSAPGRRTEAFF. Written as DNA, the CDR3 is TGTGCCAGCAGCGCGCCCGGGAGGCGCACTGAAGCTTTCTTT.

The V gene is TRBV11-2, the J gene TRBJ2-2; 10 bases are shared with TRBD2. The CDR3 loop spans 15 amino acids. Germline CDR1 SGHAT, CDR2 FQNNGV. V dropped 4 bases and J dropped 5; count of bases not matched to a gene: 4. CDR3 sequence (DNA): TGTGCCAGCAGCTCACGTAGCGGGGGGACCGGGGAGCTGTTTTTT. It specifies CASSSRSGGTGELFF.